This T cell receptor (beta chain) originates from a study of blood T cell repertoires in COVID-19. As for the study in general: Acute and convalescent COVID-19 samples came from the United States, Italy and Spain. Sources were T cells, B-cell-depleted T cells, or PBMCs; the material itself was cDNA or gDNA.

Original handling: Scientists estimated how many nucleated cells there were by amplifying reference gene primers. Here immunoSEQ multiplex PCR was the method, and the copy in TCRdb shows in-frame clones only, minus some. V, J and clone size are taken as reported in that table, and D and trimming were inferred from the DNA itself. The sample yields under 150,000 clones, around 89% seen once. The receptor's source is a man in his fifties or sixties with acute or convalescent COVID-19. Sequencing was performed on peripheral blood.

The CDR3 DNA follows: TGTGCCATCAAGGGCGGGAGGGGCCCAGATACGCAGTATTTT. It translates to CAIKGGRGPDTQYF. J is TRBJ2-3 and V is TRBV10-3; TRBD2 aligns across 9 bases. Looked up from germline, CDR1 is ENHRY and CDR2 is SYGVKD. V was pared by 7 bases and J by 4 bases, with 6 bases of the junction left unmatched. CDR3 length equals 14 residues.